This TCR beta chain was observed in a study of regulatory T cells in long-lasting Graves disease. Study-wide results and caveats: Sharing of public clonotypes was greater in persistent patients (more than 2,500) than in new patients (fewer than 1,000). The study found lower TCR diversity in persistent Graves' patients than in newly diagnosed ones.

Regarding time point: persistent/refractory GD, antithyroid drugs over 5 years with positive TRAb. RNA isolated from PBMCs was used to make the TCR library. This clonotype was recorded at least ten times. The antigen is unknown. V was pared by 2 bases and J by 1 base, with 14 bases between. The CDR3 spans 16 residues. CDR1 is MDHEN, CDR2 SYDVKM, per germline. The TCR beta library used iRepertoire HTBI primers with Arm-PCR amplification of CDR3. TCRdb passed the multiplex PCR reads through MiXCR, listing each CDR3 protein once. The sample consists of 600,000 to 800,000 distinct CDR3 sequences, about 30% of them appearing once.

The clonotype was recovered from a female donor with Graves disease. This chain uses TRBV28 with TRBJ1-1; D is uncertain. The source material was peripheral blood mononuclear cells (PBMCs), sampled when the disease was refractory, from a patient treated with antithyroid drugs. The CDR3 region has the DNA TGTGCCAGCAGTTTAGAATTTCAGGCCCCGAACACTGAAGCTTTCTTT. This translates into CASSLEFQAPNTEAFF.